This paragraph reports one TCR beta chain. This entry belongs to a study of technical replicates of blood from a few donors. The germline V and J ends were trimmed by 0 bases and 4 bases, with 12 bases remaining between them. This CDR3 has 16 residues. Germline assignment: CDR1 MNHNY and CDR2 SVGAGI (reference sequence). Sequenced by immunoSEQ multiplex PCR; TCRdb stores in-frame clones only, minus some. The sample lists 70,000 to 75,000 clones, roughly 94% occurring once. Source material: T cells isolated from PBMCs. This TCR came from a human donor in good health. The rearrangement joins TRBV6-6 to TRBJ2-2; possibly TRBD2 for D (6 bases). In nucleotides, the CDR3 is TGTGCCAGCAGTTACTCGTTGCGGGGACCCACCGGGGAGCTGTTTTTT. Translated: CASSYSLRGPTGELFF.